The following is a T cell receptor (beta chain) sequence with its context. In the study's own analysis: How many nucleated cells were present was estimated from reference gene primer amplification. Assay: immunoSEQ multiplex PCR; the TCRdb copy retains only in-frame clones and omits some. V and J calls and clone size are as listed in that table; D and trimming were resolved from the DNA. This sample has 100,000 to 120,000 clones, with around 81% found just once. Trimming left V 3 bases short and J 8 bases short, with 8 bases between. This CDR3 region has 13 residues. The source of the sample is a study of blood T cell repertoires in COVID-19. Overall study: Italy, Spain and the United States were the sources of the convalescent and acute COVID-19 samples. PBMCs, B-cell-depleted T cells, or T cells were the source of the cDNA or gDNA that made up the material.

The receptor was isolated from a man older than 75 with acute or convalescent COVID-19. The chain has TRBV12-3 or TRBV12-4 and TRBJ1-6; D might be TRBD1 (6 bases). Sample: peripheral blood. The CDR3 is CASSFGTYSPLHF. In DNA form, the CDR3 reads TGTGCCAGCAGTTTCGGGACATATTCACCCCTCCACTTT.